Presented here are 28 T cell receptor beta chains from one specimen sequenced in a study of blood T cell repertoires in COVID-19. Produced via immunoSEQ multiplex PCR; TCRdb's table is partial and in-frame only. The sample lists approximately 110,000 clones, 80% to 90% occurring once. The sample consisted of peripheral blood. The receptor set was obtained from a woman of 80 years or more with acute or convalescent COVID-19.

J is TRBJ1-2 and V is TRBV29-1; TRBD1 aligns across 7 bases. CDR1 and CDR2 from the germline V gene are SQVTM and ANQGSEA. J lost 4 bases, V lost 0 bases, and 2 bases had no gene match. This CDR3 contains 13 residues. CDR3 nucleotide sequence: TGCAGCGTTGAAGACAGGGGGACCTATGGCTACACCTTC. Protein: CSVEDRGTYGYTF.

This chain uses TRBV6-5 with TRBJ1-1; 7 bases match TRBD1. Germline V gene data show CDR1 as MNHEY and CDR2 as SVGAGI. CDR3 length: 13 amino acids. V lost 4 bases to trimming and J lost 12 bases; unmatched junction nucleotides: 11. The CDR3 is CASSSYRGTETFF. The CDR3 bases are TGTGCCAGCAGTTCTTACAGGGGAACGGAAACTTTCTTT.

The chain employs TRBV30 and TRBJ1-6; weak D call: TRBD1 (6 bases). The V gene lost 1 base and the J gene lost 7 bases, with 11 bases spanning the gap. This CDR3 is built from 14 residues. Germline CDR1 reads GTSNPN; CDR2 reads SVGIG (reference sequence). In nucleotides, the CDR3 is TGTGCCTGGAGTGCCAGGGGTTACAATTCACCCCTCCACTTT. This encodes CAWSARGYNSPLHF.

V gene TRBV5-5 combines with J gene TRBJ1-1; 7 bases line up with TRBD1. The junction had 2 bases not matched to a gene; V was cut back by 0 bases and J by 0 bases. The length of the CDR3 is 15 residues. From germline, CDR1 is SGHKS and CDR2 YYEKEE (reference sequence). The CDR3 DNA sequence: TGTGCCAGCAGCTTGGAGGGACAGATGAACACTGAAGCTTTCTTT. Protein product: CASSLEGQMNTEAFF.

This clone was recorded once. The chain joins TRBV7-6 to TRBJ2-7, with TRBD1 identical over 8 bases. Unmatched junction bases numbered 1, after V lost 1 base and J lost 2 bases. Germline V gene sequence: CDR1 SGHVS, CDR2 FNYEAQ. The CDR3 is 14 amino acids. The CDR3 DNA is TGTGCCAGCAGCTTAGGCAGGGGGCCCTACGAGCAGTACTTC. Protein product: CASSLGRGPYEQYF.

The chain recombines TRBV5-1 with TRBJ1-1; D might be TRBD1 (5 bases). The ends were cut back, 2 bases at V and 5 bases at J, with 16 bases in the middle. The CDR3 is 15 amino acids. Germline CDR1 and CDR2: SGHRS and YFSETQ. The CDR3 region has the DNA TGCGCCAGCAGCTTCGGGGGAGGGGTAGTAACTGAAGCTTTCTTT. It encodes CASSFGGGVVTEAFF. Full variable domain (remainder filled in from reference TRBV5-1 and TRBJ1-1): KAGVTQTPRYLIKTRGQQVTLSCSPISGHRSVSWYQQTPGQGLQFLFEYFSETQRNKGNFPGRFSGRQFSNSRSEMNVSTLELGDSALYLCASSFGGGVVTEAFFGQGTRLTVV.

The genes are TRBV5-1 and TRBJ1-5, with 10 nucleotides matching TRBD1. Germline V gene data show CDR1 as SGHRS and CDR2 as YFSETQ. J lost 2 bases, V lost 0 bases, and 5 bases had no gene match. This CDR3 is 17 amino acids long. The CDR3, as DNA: TGCGCCAGCAGCTTGGGGACAGGGGGATACGGCAATCAGCCCCAGCATTTT. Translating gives CASSLGTGGYGNQPQHF.

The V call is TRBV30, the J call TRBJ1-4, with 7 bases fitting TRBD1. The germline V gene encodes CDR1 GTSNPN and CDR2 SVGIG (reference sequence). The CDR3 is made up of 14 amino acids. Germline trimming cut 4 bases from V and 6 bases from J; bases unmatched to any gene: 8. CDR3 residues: CAWKTGRWYEKLFF. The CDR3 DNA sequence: TGTGCCTGGAAGACAGGGAGGTGGTATGAAAAACTGTTTTTT.

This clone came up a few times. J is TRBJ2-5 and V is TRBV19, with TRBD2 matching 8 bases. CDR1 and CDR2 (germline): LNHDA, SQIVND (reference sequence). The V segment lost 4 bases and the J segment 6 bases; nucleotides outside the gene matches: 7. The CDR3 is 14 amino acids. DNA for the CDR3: TGTGCCAGTAGTACCGGGACTAGTAAGAAGACCCAGTACTTC. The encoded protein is CASSTGTSKKTQYF.

The CDR3 DNA reads TGTGCCAGCGGGGCAGGGAGGGGCTATGGCTACACCTTC. Encoded protein: CASGAGRGYGYTF. This sequence joins TRBV2 and TRBJ1-2; D possibly corresponds to TRBD1 (5 bases). With 8 bases removed from V and 4 bases from J, the gap between germline ends came to 14 bases. The CDR3 extends over 13 amino acids. CDR1 is SNHLY and CDR2 is FYNNEI in the germline V gene.

The CDR3 nucleotides read TGTGCCTGGAGTGAGGCACTGACCGGGGAGCAGTACTTC. Translating gives CAWSEALTGEQYF. J is TRBJ2-7 and V is TRBV30; D gene uncertain. V shed 1 base and J shed 7 bases, with 14 bases lying between them. The CDR3 length is 13 residues. Germline V gene sequence: CDR1 GTSNPN, CDR2 SVGIG (reference sequence).

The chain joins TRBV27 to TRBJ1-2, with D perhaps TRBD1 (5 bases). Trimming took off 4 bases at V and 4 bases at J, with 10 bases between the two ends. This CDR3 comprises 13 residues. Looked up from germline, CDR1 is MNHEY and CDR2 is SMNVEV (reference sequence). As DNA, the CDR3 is TGTGCCAGCAGTTCCCTCACAGGCTATGGCTACACCTTC. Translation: CASSSLTGYGYTF.

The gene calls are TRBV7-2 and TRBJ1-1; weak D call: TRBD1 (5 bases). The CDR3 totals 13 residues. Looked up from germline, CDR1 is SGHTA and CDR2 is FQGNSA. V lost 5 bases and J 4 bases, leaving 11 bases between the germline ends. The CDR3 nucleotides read TGTGCCAGCAGCGTCCAGGGTTCCACTGAAGCTTTCTTT. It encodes CASSVQGSTEAFF.

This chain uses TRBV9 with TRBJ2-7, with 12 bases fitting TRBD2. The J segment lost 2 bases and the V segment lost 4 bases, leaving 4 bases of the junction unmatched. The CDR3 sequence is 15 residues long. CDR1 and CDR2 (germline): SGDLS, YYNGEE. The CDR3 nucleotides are TGTGCCAGCAGCCAGACTAGCGGGGGAGCCTACGAGCAGTACTTC. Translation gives CASSQTSGGAYEQYF. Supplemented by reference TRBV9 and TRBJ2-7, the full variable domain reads DSGVTQTPKHLITATGQRVTLRCSPRSGDLSVYWYQQSLDQGLQFLIQYYNGEERAKGNILERFSAQQFPDLHSELNLSSLELGDSALYFCASSQTSGGAYEQYFGPGTRLTVT.

CDR3 in amino acids: CAWAGTGGSSPLHF. The CDR3 coding sequence is TGTGCCTGGGCTGGGACAGGGGGGAGCTCACCCCTCCACTTT. J is TRBJ1-6 and V is TRBV30, with TRBD1 matching over 11 bases. Germline CDR1 and CDR2: GTSNPN and SVGIG (reference sequence). The CDR3 loop spans 14 amino acids. The junction had 7 bases not matched to a gene; V was cut back by 5 bases and J by 10 bases.

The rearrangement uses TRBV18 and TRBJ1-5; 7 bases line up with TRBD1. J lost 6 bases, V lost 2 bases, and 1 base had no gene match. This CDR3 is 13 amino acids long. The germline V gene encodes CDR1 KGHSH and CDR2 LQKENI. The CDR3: CASSPDRVQPQHF. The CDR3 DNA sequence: TGTGCCAGCTCACCAGACAGGGTTCAGCCCCAGCATTTT.

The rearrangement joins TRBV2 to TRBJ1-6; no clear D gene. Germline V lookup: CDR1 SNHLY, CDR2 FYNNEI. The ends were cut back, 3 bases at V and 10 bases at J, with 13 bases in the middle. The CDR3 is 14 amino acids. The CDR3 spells CASSEGGNYSPLHF. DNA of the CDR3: TGTGCCAGCAGTGAGGGAGGGAACTACTCACCCCTCCACTTT.

The CDR3 reads CASSVGGTALSYEQYF. Here the CDR3 DNA reads TGTGCCAGCAGCGTAGGGGGGACAGCTCTCTCCTACGAGCAGTACTTC. The chain couples TRBV9 to TRBJ2-7; 7 nucleotides match TRBD1. J lost 0 bases, V lost 0 bases, and 6 bases had no gene match. Germline-derived CDR1 and CDR2 are SGDLS and YYNGEE. This CDR3 contains 16 residues.

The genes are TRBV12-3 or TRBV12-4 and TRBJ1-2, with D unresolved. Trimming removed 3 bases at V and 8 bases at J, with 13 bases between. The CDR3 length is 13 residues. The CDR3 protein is CASSLGPSRGYTF. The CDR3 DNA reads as TGTGCCAGCAGTTTGGGCCCCTCCAGAGGCTACACCTTC.

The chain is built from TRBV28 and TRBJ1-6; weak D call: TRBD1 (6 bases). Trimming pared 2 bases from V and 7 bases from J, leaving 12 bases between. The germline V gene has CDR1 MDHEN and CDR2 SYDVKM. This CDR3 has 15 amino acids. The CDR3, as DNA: TGTGCCAGCAGTTTACGGACAGCCTCGAATTCACCCCTCCACTTT. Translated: CASSLRTASNSPLHF.

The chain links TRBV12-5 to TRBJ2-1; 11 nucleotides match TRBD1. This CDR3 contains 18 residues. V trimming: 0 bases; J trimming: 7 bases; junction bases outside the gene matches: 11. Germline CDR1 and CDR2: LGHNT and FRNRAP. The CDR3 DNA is TGTGCTAGTGGTTTGGTATTCATCGGACAGGGGGCTCGGAATGAGCAGTTCTTC. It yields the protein CASGLVFIGQGARNEQFF. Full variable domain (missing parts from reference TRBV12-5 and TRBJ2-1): DARVTQTPRHKVTEMGQEVTMRCQPILGHNTVFWYRQTMMQGLELLAYFRNRAPLDDSGMPKDRFSAEMPDATLATLKIQPSEPRDSAVYFCASGLVFIGQGARNEQFFGPGTRLTVL.

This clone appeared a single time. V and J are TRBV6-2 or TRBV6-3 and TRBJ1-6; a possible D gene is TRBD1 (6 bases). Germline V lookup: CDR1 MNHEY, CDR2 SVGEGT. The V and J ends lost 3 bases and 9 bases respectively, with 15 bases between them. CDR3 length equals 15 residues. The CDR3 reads CASSYLQGGSSPLHF. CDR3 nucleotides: TGTGCCAGCAGTTATCTCCAAGGGGGTTCTTCACCCCTCCACTTT.

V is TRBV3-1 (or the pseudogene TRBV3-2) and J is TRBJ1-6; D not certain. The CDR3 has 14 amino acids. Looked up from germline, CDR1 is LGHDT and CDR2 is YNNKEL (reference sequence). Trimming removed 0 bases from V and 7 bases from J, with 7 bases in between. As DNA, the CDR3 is TGTGCCAGCAGCCAAGATGACTGGAATTCACCCCTCCACTTT. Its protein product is CASSQDDWNSPLHF.

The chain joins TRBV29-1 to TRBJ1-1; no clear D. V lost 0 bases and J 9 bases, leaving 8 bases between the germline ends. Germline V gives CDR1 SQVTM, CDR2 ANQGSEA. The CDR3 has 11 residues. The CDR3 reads CSVEDPGKAFF. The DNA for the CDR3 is TGCAGCGTTGAAGATCCCGGGAAAGCTTTCTTT. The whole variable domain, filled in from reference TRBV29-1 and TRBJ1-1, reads SAVISQKPSRDICQRGTSLTIQCQVDSQVTMMFWYRQQPGQSLTLIATANQGSEATYESGFVIDKFPISRPNLTFSTLTVSNMSPEDSSIYLCSVEDPGKAFFGQGTRLTVV.

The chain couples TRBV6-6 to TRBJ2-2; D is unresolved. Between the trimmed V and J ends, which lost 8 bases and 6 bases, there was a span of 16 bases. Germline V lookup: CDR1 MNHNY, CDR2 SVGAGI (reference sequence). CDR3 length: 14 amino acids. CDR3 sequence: CASQETPRAGELFF. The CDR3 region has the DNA TGTGCCAGCCAAGAGACACCCCGAGCCGGGGAGCTGTTTTTT.

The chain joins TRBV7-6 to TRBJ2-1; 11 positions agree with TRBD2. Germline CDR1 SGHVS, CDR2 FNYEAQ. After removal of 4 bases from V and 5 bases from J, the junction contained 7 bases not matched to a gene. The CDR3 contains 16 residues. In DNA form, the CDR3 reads TGTGCCAGCAGCTCCAGACTAGCGGGGACTGACAATGAGCAGTTCTTC. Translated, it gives CASSSRLAGTDNEQFF.

The CDR3 sequence: CASSSGERGAFF. The CDR3 coding sequence is TGTGCCAGCAGCTCCGGGGAACGAGGAGCTTTCTTT. V is TRBV7-6 and J is TRBJ1-1; D is undetermined. Germline V gene sequence: CDR1 SGHVS, CDR2 FNYEAQ. V was trimmed by 4 bases and J by 10 bases, leaving 13 bases between them. The CDR3 has 12 residues.

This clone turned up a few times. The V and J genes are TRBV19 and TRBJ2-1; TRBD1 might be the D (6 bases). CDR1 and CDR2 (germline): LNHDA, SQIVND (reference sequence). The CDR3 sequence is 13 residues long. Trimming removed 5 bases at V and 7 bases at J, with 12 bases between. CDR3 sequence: CASSGTWRNEQFF. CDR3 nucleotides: TGTGCCAGTAGTGGGACATGGAGAAATGAGCAGTTCTTC.